Each of the 8 T cell receptor beta chains below was sequenced from the same sample in a study of control samples from healthy donors and cancer patients. Assay used: immunoSEQ multiplex PCR; TCRdb lists only in-frame clones, some missing. The sample includes more than 100,000 clones, approximately 91% of them seen just once. The specimen was blood. The source is a woman between 18 and 29 years old in good health.

The gene calls are TRBV6-2 or TRBV6-3 and TRBJ1-5; D perhaps matches TRBD1 (6 bases). CDR3 length equals 15 residues. Germline lookup yields CDR1 MNHEY and CDR2 SVGEGT. The V and J ends lost 0 bases and 7 bases respectively, with 13 bases between them. In DNA form, the CDR3 reads TGTGCCAGCAGTTACTCAGGGGGAGTCAGGCAGCCCCAGCATTTT. This codes for CASSYSGGVRQPQHF.

The chain combines TRBV5-6 with TRBJ1-1; a weak D match, TRBD1 (6 bases). The germline gives CDR1 SGHDT, CDR2 YYEEEE. Trimming removed 0 bases from V and 2 bases from J, with 11 bases in between. This CDR3 is built from 15 residues. CDR3 in amino acids: CASSLEGQSNTEAFF. CDR3 DNA sequence: TGTGCCAGCAGCTTGGAAGGACAGAGTAACACTGAAGCTTTCTTT.

This sequence joins TRBV13 and TRBJ2-7; 7 bases match TRBD2. V lost 5 bases to trimming and J lost 5 bases; unmatched junction nucleotides: 12. CDR3 size: 15 residues. The germline CDR1 and CDR2 sequences are PRHDT and FYEKMQ (reference sequence). CDR3: CASSPRGSGVNEQYF. The CDR3 nucleotides are TGTGCCAGCAGCCCCCGCGGGAGCGGGGTAAACGAGCAGTACTTC.

The V and J genes are TRBV5-1 and TRBJ2-1, with D maybe TRBD2 (5 bases). CDR3 length equals 15 residues. CDR1 SGHRS and CDR2 YFSETQ come from the germline V gene. Trimming left V 2 bases short and J 4 bases short, with 13 bases between. CDR3 nucleotides: TGCGCCAGCAGCTTAGGAGGTTCAACGTACAATGAGCAGTTCTTC. This encodes CASSLGGSTYNEQFF.

The chain couples TRBV14 to TRBJ1-2; the D is unclear. CDR1 is SGHDN and CDR2 is FVKESK in the germline V gene. Trimming cost V 0 bases and J 4 bases, with 15 bases left between them. The length of the CDR3 is 16 residues. CDR3 sequence: CASSQDLGSLGYGYTF. The CDR3 coding sequence is TGTGCCAGCAGCCAAGATCTTGGGAGTCTCGGCTATGGCTACACCTTC. The entire variable domain, with the rest obtained from reference TRBV14 and TRBJ1-2, is as follows: EAGVTQFPSHSVIEKGQTVTLRCDPISGHDNLYWYRRVMGKEIKFLLHFVKESKQDESGMPNNRFLAERTGGTYSTLKVQPAELEDSGVYFCASSQDLGSLGYGYTFGSGTRLTVV.

The chain combines TRBV9 with TRBJ1-6; TRBD1 matches at 8 bases. Losses at the gene ends were 3 bases for V and 0 bases for J; bases not matched to a gene: 14. This CDR3 is built from 20 residues. CDR1 is SGDLS, CDR2 YYNGEE, per germline. CDR3 coding DNA: TGTGCCAGCAGCGCCAGGGACAGGAGGACGCCCGGCTCCTATAATTCACCCCTCCACTTT. It translates to CASSARDRRTPGSYNSPLHF.

V and J are TRBV24-1 and TRBJ2-2; no reliable D call. The CDR3 covers 16 residues. Trimming left V 2 bases short and J 0 bases short, with 9 bases between. The germline CDR1 and CDR2 sequences are KGHDR and SFDVKD. The CDR3 spells CATSDYGRTNTGELFF. CDR3 in DNA: TGTGCCACCAGTGATTATGGCAGAACGAACACCGGGGAGCTGTTTTTT.

The rearrangement joins TRBV10-3 to TRBJ2-7, with 9 bases matching TRBD1. The CDR3 runs to 14 residues. J lost 9 bases, V lost 0 bases, and 6 bases had no gene match. CDR1 and CDR2 (germline): ENHRY, SYGVKD. This CDR3 is CAISESLGQGLQYF. CDR3 coding DNA: TGTGCCATCAGTGAGTCTTTGGGACAGGGTTTGCAGTACTTC.